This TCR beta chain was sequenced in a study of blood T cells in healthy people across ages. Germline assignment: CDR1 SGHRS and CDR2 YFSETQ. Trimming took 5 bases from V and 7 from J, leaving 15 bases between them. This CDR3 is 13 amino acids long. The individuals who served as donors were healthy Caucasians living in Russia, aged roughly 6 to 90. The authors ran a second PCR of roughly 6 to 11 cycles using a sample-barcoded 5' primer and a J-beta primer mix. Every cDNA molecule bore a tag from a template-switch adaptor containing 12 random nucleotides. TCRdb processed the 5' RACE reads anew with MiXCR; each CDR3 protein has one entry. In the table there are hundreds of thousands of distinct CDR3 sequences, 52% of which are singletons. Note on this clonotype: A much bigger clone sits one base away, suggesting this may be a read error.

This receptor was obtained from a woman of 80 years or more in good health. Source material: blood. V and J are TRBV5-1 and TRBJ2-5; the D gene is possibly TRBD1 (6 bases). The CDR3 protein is CASRPTGFWTQYF. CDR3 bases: TGCGCCAGCAGACCAACAGGGTTTTGGACCCAGTACTTC.